This section outlines one T cell receptor (beta chain) sequence together with its context. This entry comes from a study of shared clonotypes between healthy human individuals. In the study overall: Donor composition was two women and a few men, aged 18 to 49.

What was sequenced on ten immunoSEQ deep assay plates was unsorted PBMC DNA. The table came from immunoSEQ multiplex PCR; TCRdb's copy has only in-frame clones and leaves some out. The table lists about 470,000 clones, roughly 80% of them singletons. Germline CDR1 reads LNHNV; CDR2 reads YYDKDF (reference sequence). V shed 1 base and J 6 bases; nucleotides not matched to a gene: 8. The CDR3 extends over 18 amino acids. The clonotype originates from a woman aged 35 to 49 in good health. Some clones in this sample may be carry-over from other donors' samples. What was sequenced was PBMCs. This chain links TRBV15 with TRBJ2-1; 14 bases agree with TRBD2. The CDR3 spells CATSRAPKTSGRGNEQFF. The CDR3 DNA sequence: TGTGCCACCAGCAGAGCCCCCAAGACTAGCGGGAGGGGCAATGAGCAGTTCTTC.